This T cell receptor beta chain was captured in a study of T cell responses to AZD1222 COVID-19 vaccine. Measured with immunoSEQ multiplex PCR; TCRdb has only the in-frame clones, and not every one. The data hold 100,000 or so clones, with 82% observed a single time. CDR1 is SEHNR and CDR2 is FQNEAQ in the germline V gene (reference sequence). This CDR3 has 13 residues. V lost 5 bases to trimming and J lost 6 bases, with 14 bases between them. The chain carries TRBV7-9 and TRBJ2-7, with D unclear. The receptor comes from an adult in good health. The source was peripheral blood, collected on day 0 of AZD1222 vaccination. CDR3 protein: CASSGRSSPEQYF. DNA for the CDR3: TGTGCCAGCAGCGGAAGGTCCTCGCCCGAGCAGTACTTC.